Presented here are 2 T cell receptor beta chains from one specimen sequenced in a study of blood T cell repertoires in COVID-19. TCRdb keeps only in-frame clones here, not all; method: immunoSEQ multiplex PCR. The sample lists about 310,000 clones; 75% to 90% were seen once. What was sequenced was PBMCs or T cells enriched from blood (not recorded which). Every receptor here comes from a middle-aged woman who had recovered from COVID-19.

J is TRBJ2-4 and V is TRBV19; 8 bases map to TRBD1. The CDR3 loop spans 19 amino acids. Germline V gene data show CDR1 as LNHDA and CDR2 as SQIVND (reference sequence). The V segment lost 0 bases and the J segment 0 bases; nucleotides outside the gene matches: 10. CDR3 amino acids: CASSIDLGQAGLAKNIQYF. The CDR3 DNA follows: TGTGCCAGTAGTATAGACTTGGGACAGGCTGGACTAGCCAAAAACATTCAGTACTTC.

This clone was found once. The chain joins TRBV7-9 to TRBJ1-4; TRBD1 matches at 7 bases. The CDR3 is made up of 17 amino acids. The trim removed 4 bases at V and 5 bases at J, leaving 13 bases unmatched. From germline, CDR1 is SEHNR and CDR2 FQNEAQ (reference sequence). The CDR3 loop is CASSSTWDSLGNEKLFF. DNA for the CDR3: TGTGCCAGCAGCTCCACTTGGGACAGCTTGGGAAATGAAAAACTGTTTTTT.